This T cell receptor (beta chain) was captured in a study of shared T cell receptors in the human thymus. Some clones are missing from TCRdb's copy, which holds only in-frame ones; the method was immunoSEQ multiplex PCR. Of 500,000 to 750,000 clones in the sample, 88% were seen once. J gave up 3 bases and V 7 bases, and 13 bases lay outside the gene matches. From germline, CDR1 is MNHEY and CDR2 SMNVEV (reference sequence). The CDR3 is made up of 16 amino acids. These records were also assigned to another study, of human thymus T cells. That paper states: The donor group consisted of healthy Finnish infants who were having corrective surgery for congenital heart defects. The source of the thymus tissue was resections taken during corrective heart surgery. Gene usage for V and J segments appeared biased in thymic and blood repertoires. Related research described thymic repertoires that were highly overlapping among unrelated individuals.

This clonotype was obtained from a boy less than two years old with a congenital heart defect. This chain connects TRBV27 to TRBJ2-5; 8 bases line up with TRBD2. The sample consisted of thymocytes. CDR3 nucleotides: TGTGCCAGCACCTCCCGAAGCGGGAGCTTAGAAGAGACCCAGTACTTC. Its translation: CASTSRSGSLEETQYF.